A single sample is the source of the 30 T cell receptor beta chains below, sequenced in a study of blood T cell repertoires in COVID-19. This table comes from immunoSEQ multiplex PCR, and its TCRdb copy is limited to in-frame clones, with some not included. Of about 53,000 clones in the sample, more than 80% were seen once. The source material was peripheral blood. The origin of the receptors is a man older than 75 with acute or convalescent COVID-19.

The V call is TRBV11-3, the J call TRBJ2-3; 7 bases match TRBD2. Germline lookup yields CDR1 SGHNT and CDR2 YENEEA. The CDR3 has 14 amino acids. The trim removed 4 bases at V and 6 bases at J, leaving 7 bases unmatched. The CDR3 reads CASSSGGNRDTQYF. In DNA, the CDR3 is TGTGCCAGCAGCTCGGGGGGTAACAGGGATACGCAGTATTTT.

This chain connects TRBV6-5 to TRBJ1-4; unclear D gene. Germline V gene lookup returns CDR1 MNHEY and CDR2 SVGAGI. This CDR3 comprises 13 residues. Trimming shortened V by 7 bases and J by 6 bases, and 12 bases separated the two germline ends. This CDR3 is CASTTDVDEKLFF. Written as DNA, the CDR3 is TGTGCCAGCACCACAGATGTAGATGAAAAACTGTTTTTT.

CDR3 residues: CASTNRGRGEKLFF. DNA of the CDR3: TGTGCCAGCACCAACAGGGGGCGAGGTGAAAAACTGTTTTTT. The chain uses TRBV7-9 and TRBJ1-4, with 9 bases lining up with TRBD1. Germline values: CDR1 SEHNR, CDR2 FQNEAQ (reference sequence). After removal of 7 bases from V and 7 bases from J, the junction contained 7 bases not matched to a gene. The CDR3 extends over 14 amino acids. Full variable domain (rest looked up from reference TRBV7-9 and TRBJ1-4): DTGVSQNPRHKITKRGQNVTFRCDPISEHNRLYWYRQTLGQGPEFLTYFQNEAQLEKSRLLSDRFSAERPKGSFSTLEIQRTEQGDSAMYLCASTNRGRGEKLFFGSGTQLSVL.

This clone has only one observation. CDR3 region: CASSLSGGMETQYF. CDR3 DNA: TGTGCCAGCAGCTTGTCGGGGGGGATGGAGACCCAGTACTTC. The chain carries TRBV7-9 and TRBJ2-5, with 8 bases matching TRBD2. Trimming at V came to 3 bases and at J to 5 bases, leaving 5 bases not matched to a gene. The CDR3 runs to 14 residues. Germline loops: CDR1 SEHNR, CDR2 FQNEAQ (reference sequence).

DNA of the CDR3: TGTGCCACCAGCGGAAGGACAGGGGATAAACTGTTTTTT. This encodes CATSGRTGDKLFF. The chain combines TRBV15 with TRBJ1-4; 9 bases align to TRBD1. The V and J ends lost 5 bases and 11 bases, in that order; junction bases with no gene match: 6. The CDR3 totals 13 residues. Looked up from germline, CDR1 is LNHNV and CDR2 is YYDKDF (reference sequence).

The gene calls are TRBV20-1 and TRBJ2-7; D call uncertain. Germline CDR1 DFQATT, CDR2 SNEGSKA (reference sequence). The ends were cut back, 3 bases at V and 3 bases at J, with 6 bases in the middle. CDR3 length: 11 amino acids. CDR3 residues: CSARSLYEQYF. The CDR3 nucleotides are TGCAGTGCTAGGAGCCTCTACGAGCAGTACTTC.

The rearrangement joins TRBV2 to TRBJ2-2, with a possible D match to TRBD2 (6 bases). Looked up from germline, CDR1 is SNHLY and CDR2 is FYNNEI. This CDR3 has 16 residues. Deletions cut 11 bases from V and 0 bases from J, with 19 bases between. This CDR3 is CAGHPGTRTNTGELFF. The CDR3 DNA is TGTGCCGGCCACCCCGGGACTCGTACGAACACCGGGGAGCTGTTTTTT.

V usage is TRBV27 and J usage is TRBJ2-7; tentatively, D is TRBD1 (6 bases). In germline, CDR1 is MNHEY, CDR2 SMNVEV (reference sequence). This CDR3 comprises 14 residues. With 6 bases removed from V and 2 bases from J, the gap between germline ends came to 14 bases. The CDR3 bases are TGTGCCAGCAGCCTTTTTGGGGGCGCCTACGAGCAGTACTTC. It yields the protein CASSLFGGAYEQYF.

The gene calls are TRBV11-2 and TRBJ2-7, with 8 bases that match TRBD1. The V gene's germline CDR1 is SGHAT and CDR2 FQNNGV. With 3 bases clipped from V and 3 bases from J, the junction kept 1 base outside the gene matches. The CDR3 sequence is 13 residues long. In DNA form, the CDR3 reads TGTGCCAGCAGCTTGACAGGGGACTACGAGCAGTACTTC. Its translation: CASSLTGDYEQYF.

This rearrangement joins TRBV7-9 to TRBJ2-7; TRBD1 agrees at 9 bases. CDR3 length: 15 amino acids. Germline CDR1 SEHNR, CDR2 FQNEAQ (reference sequence). Losses at the gene ends were 1 base for V and 6 bases for J; bases not matched to a gene: 7. CDR3: CASSLVGQGMAEQYF. The CDR3 DNA reads as TGTGCCAGCAGCTTAGTGGGACAGGGTATGGCCGAGCAGTACTTC.

The CDR3 here is CATSDPSPTGVGELFF. The CDR3, as DNA: TGTGCCACCAGTGATCCGTCGCCGACAGGGGTCGGGGAGCTGTTTTTT. The rearrangement links TRBV24-1 to TRBJ2-2; TRBD1 matches 8 bases. Germline loops: CDR1 KGHDR, CDR2 SFDVKD. The CDR3 is 16 residues long. The trim removed 3 bases at V and 7 bases at J, leaving 9 bases unmatched.

The chain links TRBV29-1 to TRBJ1-1; possibly TRBD1 for D (5 bases). The V end was cut by 3 bases, the J end by 1 base, with 9 bases between. Germline CDR1 and CDR2: SQVTM and ANQGSEA. The CDR3 contains 13 residues. The chain's CDR3 is CSVDRGTNTEAFF. The CDR3 DNA reads TGCAGCGTTGATCGGGGGACGAACACTGAAGCTTTCTTT.

The rearrangement uses TRBV12-3 or TRBV12-4 and TRBJ2-1, with D hard to call. Trimming shortened V by 7 bases and J by 10 bases, and 11 bases separated the two germline ends. CDR3 length: 11 amino acids. DNA of the CDR3: TGTGCCAGCACCTCTAGAGGCGAGCAGTTCTTC. Residues: CASTSRGEQFF.

The chain employs TRBV7-2 and TRBJ2-1; perhaps TRBD2 as D (7 bases). Trimming pared 5 bases from V and 0 bases from J, leaving 14 bases between. Germline assignment: CDR1 SGHTA and CDR2 FQGNSA. The length of the CDR3 is 16 residues. The DNA of the CDR3 is TGTGCCAGCAGCCCCCAAGGGGGGGGCTCCTACAATGAGCAGTTCTTC. As protein: CASSPQGGGSYNEQFF.

The chain combines TRBV7-2 with TRBJ1-1; TRBD1 matches 9 bases. V gave up 5 bases and J gave up 1 base; unmatched junction bases: 5. Germline V gene data show CDR1 as SGHTA and CDR2 as FQGNSA. The CDR3 has 15 residues. The CDR3: CASSPGQGRNTEAFF. In DNA, the CDR3 is TGTGCCAGCAGCCCAGGACAGGGGAGGAACACTGAAGCTTTCTTT.

The V gene is TRBV15, the J gene TRBJ2-7, with 7 bases identical to TRBD1. With 5 bases clipped from V and 4 bases from J, the junction kept 11 bases outside the gene matches. There are 15 residues in the CDR3. Germline lookup yields CDR1 LNHNV and CDR2 YYDKDF (reference sequence). CDR3 sequence: CATSLRTGLSYEQYF. Written as DNA, the CDR3 is TGTGCCACCAGCCTTCGGACAGGTCTATCTTACGAGCAGTACTTC.

This chain uses TRBV3-1 (or the pseudogene TRBV3-2) with TRBJ2-5; 7 bases are shared with TRBD2. CDR1 LGHDT and CDR2 YNNKEL come from the germline V gene (reference sequence). The junction had 9 bases not matched to a gene; V was cut back by 1 base and J by 7 bases. This CDR3 spans 15 amino acids. This chain's CDR3 is CASSQGLATWGTQYF. In DNA form, the CDR3 reads TGTGCCAGCAGCCAAGGACTAGCCACCTGGGGGACCCAGTACTTC.

The CDR3 sequence: CASSDRDGTEAFF. The CDR3, as DNA: TGTGCCAGCAGCGACAGGGACGGCACTGAAGCTTTCTTT. The rearrangement joins TRBV7-3 to TRBJ1-1; 7 bases align to TRBD1. J lost 4 bases, V lost 5 bases, and 4 bases had no gene match. Germline V gene lookup returns CDR1 SGHTA and CDR2 FQGTGA. This CDR3 spans 13 amino acids. Supplemented by reference TRBV7-3 and TRBJ1-1, the full variable domain reads GAGVSQTPSNKVTEKGKYVELRCDPISGHTALYWYRQSLGQGPEFLIYFQGTGAADDSGLPNDRFFAVRPEGSVSTLKIQRTERGDSAVYLCASSDRDGTEAFFGQGTRLTVV.

This clone has a handful of counts. The V and J genes are TRBV5-6 and TRBJ1-1; D is ambiguous. Trimming took off 3 bases at V and 6 bases at J, with 24 bases between the two ends. The CDR3 covers 17 residues. CDR1 is SGHDT and CDR2 is YYEEEE in the germline V gene. In DNA form, the CDR3 reads TGTGCCAGCAGCTCACTCCCTGAGGGCTATATCGTTGCTGAAGCTTTCTTT. Translating it yields CASSSLPEGYIVAEAFF. Using reference TRBV5-6 and TRBJ1-1 for the parts outside the CDR3, the full variable domain is DAGVTQSPTHLIKTRGQQVTLRCSPKSGHDTVSWYQQALGQGPQFIFQYYEEEERQRGNFPDRFSGHQFPNYSSELNVNALLLGDSALYLCASSSLPEGYIVAEAFFGQGTRLTVV.

This clone was observed a few times. The J gene is TRBJ2-1, the V gene TRBV5-1; TRBD1 agrees at 7 bases. With V trimmed by 4 bases and J by 4 bases, 8 bases remained unmatched. The CDR3 has 15 amino acids. Germline V gene sequence: CDR1 SGHRS, CDR2 YFSETQ. The CDR3 nucleotides are TGCGCCAGCAGCCCGGGACAGAGGAGTTACAATGAGCAGTTCTTC. Its protein product is CASSPGQRSYNEQFF.

In this sample, this clone turned up a few times. The V call is TRBV13, the J call TRBJ2-7; D is possibly TRBD2 (6 bases). Trimming cost V 4 bases and J 2 bases, with 9 bases left between them. CDR3 length equals 13 residues. The V gene's germline CDR1 is PRHDT and CDR2 FYEKMQ (reference sequence). CDR3 DNA: TGTGCCAGCAGCTGGGACTCAACCTACGAGCAGTACTTC. It yields the protein CASSWDSTYEQYF.

The table lists this clone with a count of one. The chain joins TRBV12-3 or TRBV12-4 to TRBJ1-2; D may be TRBD1 (5 bases). This CDR3 contains 13 residues. The ends were cut back, 3 bases at V and 4 bases at J, with 9 bases in the middle. The CDR3 region is CASSLPGFYGYTF. The CDR3 region has the DNA TGTGCCAGCAGTTTGCCAGGGTTCTATGGCTACACCTTC.

This chain uses TRBV10-2 with TRBJ2-1, with TRBD2 matching over 8 bases. Germline lookup yields CDR1 WSHSY and CDR2 SAAADI. The trim removed 9 bases at V and 7 bases at J, leaving 2 bases unmatched. This CDR3 comprises 11 residues. This chain's CDR3 is CASTSGNEQFF. In nucleotides, the CDR3 is TGCGCCAGTACTAGCGGTAATGAGCAGTTCTTC.

The chain links TRBV19 to TRBJ2-2; 12 nucleotides match TRBD2. This CDR3 contains 15 residues. Trimming at V came to 5 bases and at J to 6 bases, leaving 4 bases not matched to a gene. The V gene's germline CDR1 is LNHDA and CDR2 SQIVND (reference sequence). Written as DNA, the CDR3 is TGTGCCAGTAGTCCTAGCGGGGGGGCCCCCGGGGAGCTGTTTTTT. It specifies CASSPSGGAPGELFF.

The chain has TRBV11-3 and TRBJ2-6; 8 positions match TRBD1. The J segment lost 0 bases and the V segment lost 4 bases, leaving 11 bases of the junction unmatched. From germline, CDR1 is SGHNT and CDR2 YENEEA. This CDR3 contains 19 residues. In DNA form, the CDR3 reads TGTGCCAGCAGCTCCTCGGGACAGGCGCGACTCTCTGGGGCCAACGTCCTGACTTTC. This gives the protein CASSSSGQARLSGANVLTF.

This CDR3 is CASSFGNYRGGGNEQYF. The CDR3 DNA reads as TGCGCCAGCAGCTTTGGGAACTACAGGGGTGGGGGGAACGAGCAGTACTTC. This chain uses TRBV5-1 with TRBJ2-7; D possibly corresponds to TRBD1 (7 bases). There are 17 residues in the CDR3. V dropped 2 bases and J dropped 5 bases, with 23 bases sitting between them. Germline V gene sequence: CDR1 SGHRS, CDR2 YFSETQ.

The chain recombines TRBV6-5 with TRBJ2-7, with 7 bases matching TRBD1. The CDR3 has 14 amino acids. The germline gives CDR1 MNHEY, CDR2 SVGAGI. V dropped 4 bases and J dropped 1; count of bases not matched to a gene: 4. CDR3 nucleotides: TGTGCCAGCAGTTCAGACAGGGATTCCTACGAGCAGTACTTC. As protein: CASSSDRDSYEQYF.

The CDR3 nucleotides are TGTGCCAGCAGCTTAGGAGGTGGGGCGGTCTCCTACAATGAGCAGTTCTTC. Its protein product is CASSLGGGAVSYNEQFF. The chain is built from TRBV11-2 and TRBJ2-1; a possible D gene is TRBD1 (5 bases). V lost 1 base, J lost 0 bases, and 13 bases lay in between. Per germline, CDR1 SGHAT and CDR2 FQNNGV. There are 17 residues in the CDR3.

The chain has TRBV4-3 and TRBJ1-3, with D hard to call. This CDR3 contains 20 residues. V shed 0 bases and J shed 4 bases, with 25 bases lying between them. CDR1 LGHNA and CDR2 YSLEER come from the germline V gene. The CDR3 DNA sequence: TGCGCCAGCAGCCAAGAAGTTGGATGGGAGGAAGGGTTCATAGGAAACACCATATATTTT. Amino acids: CASSQEVGWEEGFIGNTIYF.

The chain recombines TRBV6-1 with TRBJ2-5, with 15 bases fitting TRBD2. Trimming at V came to 0 bases and at J to 5 bases, leaving 16 bases not matched to a gene. The CDR3 covers 21 residues. Looked up from germline, CDR1 is MNHNS and CDR2 is SASEGT. CDR3 bases: TGTGCCAGCAGTGAAGCGCTACGGGGACTAGCGGGGGGCCCTGTCAGGGAGACCCAGTACTTC. Translated, it gives CASSEALRGLAGGPVRETQYF.